What follows is one T cell receptor (beta chain) and its context. The target antigen is unknown. This entry comes from a study of shared clonotypes between healthy human individuals. Only in-frame clones appear in the TCRdb table, and some are missing; sequencing was by immunoSEQ multiplex PCR. Of approximately 740,000 clones listed, 74% are singletons. CDR1 and CDR2 (germline): SGHTA, FQGTGA. The CDR3 runs to 19 residues. The ends were cut back, 1 base at V and 3 bases at J, with 22 bases in the middle. Study conclusions and caveats: Generation probabilities of non-shared clonotypes were lower (relative to those shared by all four donors). In having few donors, the study represented limited genetic and exposure-history diversity.

The chain joins TRBV7-3 to TRBJ1-5; D might be TRBD1 (5 bases). This clonotype was obtained from a woman under 40 in good health. Source material: memory CD4+ T cells sorted from blood. Subset defined: CD45RA-negative fraction. The CDR3 here is CASSLKWGVETANNQPQHF. The DNA of the CDR3 is TGTGCCAGCAGCTTAAAGTGGGGGGTTGAGACAGCAAACAATCAGCCCCAGCATTTT.